This T cell receptor (beta chain) came from a study of T cell responses to AZD1222 COVID-19 vaccine. Study results and limitations: Close to half of spike-specific TCRs reportedly recognize unmutated variant regions. It was only after the peak T cell response that any repertoires were sampled.

Generated by immunoSEQ multiplex PCR, the TCRdb table keeps only in-frame clones and is missing some. The table has around 160,000 clones, approximately 78% seen once. With regard to this clone: Its antigen remains unknown.

The CDR3 runs to 13 residues. The ends were cut back, 4 bases at V and 7 bases at J, with 13 bases in the middle. The chain recombines TRBV12-3 or TRBV12-4 with TRBJ1-1, with D unresolved. Here the sequenced sample was peripheral blood, taken on day 0 of MenACWY control vaccination. The TCR sequence derives from an adult in good health. CDR3 nucleotides: TGTGCCAGCAGTTCTCCTACCCGGGGTGAAGCTTTCTTT. Encoded protein: CASSSPTRGEAFF.